These 17 T cell receptor beta chains came from one sample sequenced in a study of sequential checkpoint blockade in melanoma. Treatment denoted: randomized to nivolumab then ipilimumab (arm A) or the reverse (arm B). Clones were read by immunoSEQ multiplex PCR, and TCRdb kept only the in-frame ones, dropping some. Counted here are more than 3,000 clones, roughly 25% occurring once; the ten biggest clones make up approximately 9.1%. Sample: tumor tissue (inferred from file names), taken from a patient given nivolumab and ipilimumab in sequence. These receptors all come from a human donor with melanoma.

The V call is TRBV14, the J call TRBJ1-2, with a tentative D call TRBD1 (6 bases). From germline, CDR1 is SGHDN and CDR2 FVKESK. The CDR3 contains 14 residues. V was pared by 1 base and J by 5 bases, with 11 bases between. The CDR3 DNA reads as TGTGCCAGCAGCCAAGCGGGGGCCATTTATGGCTACACCTTC. This sequence encodes CASSQAGAIYGYTF. Supplemented by reference TRBV14 and TRBJ1-2, the full variable domain reads EAGVTQFPSHSVIEKGQTVTLRCDPISGHDNLYWYRRVMGKEIKFLLHFVKESKQDESGMPNNRFLAERTGGTYSTLKVQPAELEDSGVYFCASSQAGAIYGYTFGSGTRLTVV.

This clone was observed a few times. The chain has TRBV6-7 and TRBJ2-1; 9 bases are shared with TRBD1. TRBV6-7 counts as an open reading frame of uncertain function. With V trimmed by 5 bases and J by 8 bases, 7 bases remained unmatched. The CDR3 totals 14 residues. The CDR3 nucleotides read TGTGCCAGCAGTCCCTGGACAGGGGCCGATGAGCAGTTCTTC. Encoded protein: CASSPWTGADEQFF.

This clone was observed a handful of times. This chain uses TRBV6-8 with TRBJ2-1; 9 positions agree with TRBD2. The length of the CDR3 is 15 residues. CDR1 MNHGY and CDR2 SAAAGT come from the germline V gene. Trimming at V came to 7 bases and at J to 8 bases, leaving 12 bases not matched to a gene. The CDR3 nucleotides are TGTGCCAGCACCTCTCGCGGGAGGGCGGTTGATGAGCAGTTCTTC. Translated, it gives CASTSRGRAVDEQFF.

The rearrangement uses TRBV10-1 and TRBJ2-7; D is unclear. The CDR3 is 11 residues long. Germline V gene data show CDR1 as WNHNN and CDR2 as SYGVQD (reference sequence). V lost 6 bases, J lost 3 bases, and 6 bases lay in between. The CDR3 coding sequence is TGCGCCAGCAGAGAAGTCTACGAGCAGTACTTC. It translates to CASREVYEQYF.

In this sample, this clone turned up many times. V gene TRBV11-3 combines with J gene TRBJ2-7, with 7 bases identical to TRBD2. The CDR3 extends over 15 amino acids. Germline V lookup: CDR1 SGHNT, CDR2 YENEEA. V lost 8 bases and J lost 2; bases outside the gene matches: 12. CDR3 nucleotides: TGTGCCAGCGGTTTGAGGGCTAGCGGACCCTACGAGCAGTACTTC. It encodes CASGLRASGPYEQYF.

The chain employs TRBV6-8 and TRBJ1-2; D remains unclear. The CDR3 loop spans 12 amino acids. The ends were cut back, 11 bases at V and 5 bases at J, with 15 bases in the middle. The germline CDR1 and CDR2 sequences are MNHGY and SAAAGT. CDR3 protein: CAALRMGYGYTF. The DNA for the CDR3 is TGTGCCGCACTACGGATGGGTTATGGCTACACCTTC.

The sample holds a few counts of this clone. This chain links TRBV6-8 with TRBJ1-3; 7 nucleotides match TRBD1. The CDR3 has 15 residues. Germline V gives CDR1 MNHGY, CDR2 SAAAGT. V lost 6 bases to trimming and J lost 2 bases; unmatched junction nucleotides: 7. The CDR3 is CASSLDRAPGNTIYF. The CDR3 DNA sequence: TGTGCCAGCAGCCTCGACAGGGCCCCTGGAAACACCATATATTTT.

The gene calls are TRBV6-1 and TRBJ2-2, with D perhaps TRBD2 (7 bases). Germline CDR1 and CDR2: MNHNS and SASEGT. This CDR3 has 15 residues. Trimming took 0 bases from V and 6 from J, leaving 11 bases between them. The CDR3 protein is CASSEAGGLSGELFF. The CDR3 DNA reads TGTGCCAGCAGTGAAGCGGGGGGGCTTTCCGGGGAGCTGTTTTTT.

This clone was recorded at least ten times. The rearrangement links TRBV11-3 to TRBJ1-2; D is perhaps TRBD1 (6 bases). Trimming cost V 5 bases and J 4 bases, with 14 bases left between them. CDR3 size: 14 residues. Germline CDR1 is SGHNT and CDR2 is YENEEA. CDR3 sequence reads: CASSLGASRYGYTF. The DNA for the CDR3 is TGTGCCAGCAGCCTGGGGGCGTCTCGCTATGGCTACACCTTC. Based on the CDR3 plus reference TRBV11-3 and TRBJ1-2, the full variable domain is EAGVVQSPRYKIIEKKQPVAFWCNPISGHNTLYWYLQNLGQGPELLIRYENEEAVDDSQLPKDRFSAERLKGVDSTLKIQPAELGDSAVYLCASSLGASRYGYTFGSGTRLTVV.

This chain links TRBV19 with TRBJ2-7, with D perhaps being TRBD1 or TRBD2 (6 bases each). V dropped 3 bases and J dropped 2 bases, with 14 bases sitting between them. Germline assignment: CDR1 LNHDA and CDR2 SQIVND (reference sequence). The CDR3 has 15 amino acids. CDR3 coding DNA: TGTGCCAGTAGTATGTCCCGGGGGCAGCCCTACGAGCAGTACTTC. It yields the protein CASSMSRGQPYEQYF.

This chain connects TRBV11-3 to TRBJ2-3; D perhaps matches TRBD2 (5 bases). The V gene's germline CDR1 is SGHNT and CDR2 YENEEA. CDR3 size: 14 residues. Trimming cost V 1 base and J 6 bases, with 11 bases left between them. CDR3 coding DNA: TGTGCCAGCAGCTTAGGCGGAGGTGCGGATACGCAGTATTTT. This translates into CASSLGGGADTQYF.

The chain has TRBV19 and TRBJ2-2, with no clear D. V was trimmed by 3 bases and J by 6 bases, leaving 8 bases between them. Germline-derived CDR1 and CDR2 are LNHDA and SQIVND (reference sequence). The CDR3 has 13 amino acids. CDR3 nucleotide sequence: TGTGCCAGTAGTATTCAGACGGCCGGGGAGCTGTTTTTT. Translated, it gives CASSIQTAGELFF.

This clone was seen a few times. The chain carries TRBV18 and TRBJ1-4; tentative D call: TRBD1 (5 bases). In germline, CDR1 is KGHSH, CDR2 LQKENI. Trimming removed 4 bases at V and 8 bases at J, with 17 bases between. The CDR3 totals 15 residues. This CDR3 is CASSRRRDAEEKLFF. CDR3 sequence (DNA): TGTGCCAGCTCACGACGACGGGACGCGGAGGAAAAACTGTTTTTT.

This clone was counted only a few times. The junction and the germline gene differ at one end; a read error may be behind it. The chain uses TRBV28 and TRBJ2-2; maybe TRBD2 (5 bases). The CDR3 runs 15 residues. CDR1 and CDR2 from the germline V gene are MDHEN and SYDVKM. The CDR3: CASSFNPGNSGELFF. CDR3 coding DNA: TGTGCCAGCAGTTTTAATCCGGGGAACAGCGGGGAGCTGTTTTTT.

At least ten counts were recorded for this clone. The chain joins TRBV9 to TRBJ2-3; D call uncertain. This CDR3 is 14 amino acids long. V was pared by 5 bases and J by 0 bases, with 10 bases between. The V gene's germline CDR1 is SGDLS and CDR2 YYNGEE. CDR3 coding DNA: TGTGCCAGCAGTGTTGGCAGAAGCACAGATACGCAGTATTTT. This codes for CASSVGRSTDTQYF.

The rearrangement joins TRBV19 to TRBJ2-4; D is perhaps TRBD1 or TRBD2 (6 bases each). This CDR3 has 15 residues. The ends were cut back, 6 bases at V and 3 bases at J, with 15 bases in the middle. CDR1 is LNHDA and CDR2 is SQIVND in the germline V gene (reference sequence). The CDR3 DNA follows: TGTGCCAGTAGCAACGGAGGGGGATTCAAAAACATTCAGTACTTC. Translating gives CASSNGGGFKNIQYF. Based on the CDR3 plus reference TRBV19 and TRBJ2-4, the full variable domain is DGGITQSPKYLFRKEGQNVTLSCEQNLNHDAMYWYRQDPGQGLRLIYYSQIVNDFQKGDIAEGYSVSREKKESFPLTVTSAQKNPTAFYLCASSNGGGFKNIQYFGAGTRLSVL.

This clone is termed medium-sized. The chain links TRBV6-8 to TRBJ2-7; D is possibly TRBD2 (6 bases). The V end was cut by 5 bases, the J end by 3 bases, with 11 bases between. CDR1 is MNHGY and CDR2 is SAAAGT in the germline V gene. This CDR3 region has 13 residues. The CDR3 DNA follows: TGTGCCAGCAGTCCGGGACTTTACTACGAGCAGTACTTC. Residues: CASSPGLYYEQYF.